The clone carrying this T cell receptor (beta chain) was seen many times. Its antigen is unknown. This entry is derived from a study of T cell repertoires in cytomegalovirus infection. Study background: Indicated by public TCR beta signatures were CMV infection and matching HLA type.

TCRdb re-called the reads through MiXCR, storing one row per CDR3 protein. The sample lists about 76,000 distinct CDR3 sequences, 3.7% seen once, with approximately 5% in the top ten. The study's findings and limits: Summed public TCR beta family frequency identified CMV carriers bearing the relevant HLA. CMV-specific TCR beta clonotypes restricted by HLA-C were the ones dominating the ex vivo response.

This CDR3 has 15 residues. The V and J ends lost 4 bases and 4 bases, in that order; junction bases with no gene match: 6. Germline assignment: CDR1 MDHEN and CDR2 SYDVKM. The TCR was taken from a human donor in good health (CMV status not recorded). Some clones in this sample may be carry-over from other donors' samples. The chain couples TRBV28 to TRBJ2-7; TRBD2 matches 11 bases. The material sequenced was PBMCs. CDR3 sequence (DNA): TGTGCCAGCAGTTCATTAGCGGGGGGGCGATACGAGCAGTACTTC. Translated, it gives CASSSLAGGRYEQYF.